A single sample is the source of the 8 T cell receptor beta chains below, sequenced in a study of cytomegalovirus exposure and HLA in healthy donors. Researchers ran the PCR with 60 Vbeta and 13 Jbeta primers. Assay: immunoSEQ multiplex PCR; the TCRdb copy retains only in-frame clones and omits some. The table shows 140,000 to 150,000 clones, with 72% occurring only once. The sequenced sample was PBMCs. Receptor source: a man in his forties in good health and CMV-seronegative.

This rearrangement joins TRBV5-1 to TRBJ1-2; TRBD1 matches at 10 bases. Germline CDR1 is SGHRS and CDR2 is YFSETQ. This CDR3 has 14 amino acids. The trim removed 4 bases at V and 4 bases at J, leaving 4 bases unmatched. The CDR3 DNA follows: TGCGCCAGCAGCCTGACAGGGGGCGTCTATGGCTACACCTTC. It codes for CASSLTGGVYGYTF.

The chain joins TRBV5-6 to TRBJ1-2, with 8 nucleotides matching TRBD1. CDR1 is SGHDT, CDR2 YYEEEE, per germline. V gave up 0 bases and J gave up 4 bases; unmatched junction bases: 8. The CDR3 covers 16 residues. CDR3 residues: CASSLGQGAALYGYTF. DNA for the CDR3: TGTGCCAGCAGCTTGGGGCAGGGGGCTGCCCTCTATGGCTACACCTTC.

V and J are TRBV18 and TRBJ2-5, with 7 bases fitting TRBD1. V shed 3 bases, J shed 0 bases, and the junction held 7 bases outside the gene matches. The germline CDR1 and CDR2 sequences are KGHSH and LQKENI. There are 16 residues in the CDR3. The CDR3 DNA sequence: TGTGCCAGCTCACCGGGAAGGACAGGCAACCAAGAGACCCAGTACTTC. It codes for CASSPGRTGNQETQYF.

J is TRBJ2-7 and V is TRBV7-9, with 7 nucleotides matching TRBD1. The ends lost 5 bases at V and 2 bases at J; junction bases unmatched: 6. The CDR3 consists of 14 residues. Germline CDR1 reads SEHNR; CDR2 reads FQNEAQ (reference sequence). The CDR3 spells CASSLGGQAYEQYF. DNA of the CDR3: TGTGCCAGCAGCCTAGGAGGACAGGCCTACGAGCAGTACTTC.

The chain links TRBV7-9 to TRBJ1-6; possible D gene TRBD1, 5 bases. Trimming pared 3 bases from V and 8 bases from J, leaving 17 bases between. The CDR3 sequence is 16 residues long. Germline loops: CDR1 SEHNR, CDR2 FQNEAQ (reference sequence). CDR3 in amino acids: CASSFSAGTGDSPLHF. CDR3 coding DNA: TGTGCCAGCAGCTTCTCCGCCGGGACGGGGGATTCACCCCTCCACTTT. The whole variable domain, filled in from reference TRBV7-9 and TRBJ1-6, reads DTGVSQNPRHKITKRGQNVTFRCDPISEHNRLYWYRQTLGQGPEFLTYFQNEAQLEKSRLLSDRFSAERPKGSFSTLEIQRTEQGDSAMYLCASSFSAGTGDSPLHFGNGTRLTVT.

This chain links TRBV5-4 with TRBJ2-2; 8 nucleotides line up with TRBD2. CDR1 is SGHNT, CDR2 YYREEE, per germline (reference sequence). The CDR3 loop spans 15 amino acids. V lost 2 bases and J lost 6; bases outside the gene matches: 6. In nucleotides, the CDR3 is TGTGCCAGCAGCTTAAACGGGAGGGCCGCCGGGGAGCTGTTTTTT. As protein: CASSLNGRAAGELFF.

J is TRBJ2-7 and V is TRBV4-1, with 7 bases that match TRBD2. CDR3 size: 19 residues. The germline gives CDR1 MGHRA, CDR2 YSYEKL. Unmatched junction bases numbered 14, after V lost 0 bases and J lost 0 bases. CDR3 bases: TGCGCCAGCAGCCAAGATCCCACAAGCGGGACTCTGAGCTCCTACGAGCAGTACTTC. Encoded protein: CASSQDPTSGTLSSYEQYF.

J is TRBJ1-2 and V is TRBV29-1, with 12 positions matching TRBD1. Germline V gene sequence: CDR1 SQVTM, CDR2 ANQGSEA. The V gene end was trimmed by 3 bases and the J gene end by 6 bases; junction bases not matched to a gene: 14. The CDR3 loop spans 17 amino acids. The CDR3 region has the DNA TGCAGCGTTGATGGTGGGACAGGGGGCTTCTTCTTGGATGGCTACACCTTC. Translation gives CSVDGGTGGFFLDGYTF. Looking up the rest from reference TRBV29-1 and TRBJ1-2 gives the full variable domain: SAVISQKPSRDICQRGTSLTIQCQVDSQVTMMFWYRQQPGQSLTLIATANQGSEATYESGFVIDKFPISRPNLTFSTLTVSNMSPEDSSIYLCSVDGGTGGFFLDGYTFGSGTRLTVV.